One and the same sample provided the 5 T cell receptor beta chains below, sequenced in a study of Ad26.COV2.S vaccination and SARS-CoV-2 variants. This table comes from immunoSEQ multiplex PCR, and its TCRdb copy is limited to in-frame clones, with some not included. The table records more than 300,000 clones, about nine tenths of them present only once. The treatment was: some 20 received Ad26.COV2.S at low or high dose, single or two shots; several received placebo; per-sample allocation not given. Day 63 after the first injection of vaccine or placebo was the sampling time. Material: peripheral blood, obtained in a trial of Ad26.COV2.S vaccine versus placebo. The source is a person between 18 and 65 years old who received the Ad26.COV2.S COVID-19 vaccine or a placebo.

The chain joins TRBV28 to TRBJ1-5; no definite D call. Germline CDR1 is MDHEN and CDR2 is SYDVKM. V was trimmed by 4 bases and J by 0 bases, leaving 7 bases between them. The CDR3 runs 14 residues. The CDR3 region has the DNA TGTGCCAGCAGTTGGACGGGTAGCAATCAGCCCCAGCATTTT. Protein sequence: CASSWTGSNQPQHF.

The CDR3 DNA sequence: TGTGCCAGCAGCTTGGTGGCGCGGGGGGCCGACAATGAGCAGTTCTTC. This sequence encodes CASSLVARGADNEQFF. V usage is TRBV5-6 and J usage is TRBJ2-1; TRBD2 matches at 8 bases. The CDR3 totals 16 residues. J lost 5 bases, V lost 0 bases, and 7 bases had no gene match. Germline CDR1 and CDR2: SGHDT and YYEEEE.

This chain uses TRBV19 with TRBJ1-1; D unresolved. The CDR3 is made up of 14 amino acids. The V gene lost 7 bases and the J gene lost 1 base, with 13 bases spanning the gap. Looked up from germline, CDR1 is LNHDA and CDR2 is SQIVND (reference sequence). The CDR3 DNA is TGTGCCAGTACCTCGACCAGAGCGAACACTGAAGCTTTCTTT. Residues: CASTSTRANTEAFF.

The rearrangement uses TRBV7-3 and TRBJ2-7, with D perhaps given as TRBD1 or TRBD2 (6 bases each). This CDR3 comprises 16 residues. The ends were cut back, 1 base at V and 3 bases at J, with 16 bases in the middle. Germline CDR1 is SGHTA and CDR2 is FQGTGA. In DNA, the CDR3 is TGTGCCAGCAGCTTAAAGGGGGACTCCCCTTTCTACGAGCAGTACTTC. It translates to CASSLKGDSPFYEQYF.

The DNA of the CDR3 is TGTGCCAGCTCACCGCTGACAGGGGTGCCAGATACGCAGTATTTT. Protein product: CASSPLTGVPDTQYF. The chain recombines TRBV18 with TRBJ2-3, with 8 bases matching TRBD1. Losses at the gene ends were 3 bases for V and 4 bases for J; bases not matched to a gene: 6. Germline V gene sequence: CDR1 KGHSH, CDR2 LQKENI. The CDR3 runs 15 residues.